The clone carrying this T cell receptor (beta chain) was recorded at least ten times. Germline loops: CDR1 SGHTS, CDR2 YDEGEE. The V end lost 5 bases, the J end lost 0 bases, and 9 bases lay between the germline ends. This CDR3 region has 15 residues. The authors amplified TCR beta CDR3 regions, and they did so from RNA transcripts for repertoire sequencing. Following a first-round RT-PCR that used HTBI primers, a second-round multiplex PCR was carried out. TCRdb used MiXCR to reprocess the multiplex PCR reads, holding one entry per CDR3 protein. This table holds 650,000 to 800,000 distinct CDR3 sequences, about 40% found once. The data were obtained in a study of Graves' ophthalmopathy and Graves' hyperthyroidism.

The TCR was taken from an adult man with Graves' ophthalmopathy. The chain links TRBV5-8 to TRBJ2-6, with D maybe TRBD1 (5 bases). The sequencing sample was made of peripheral blood. The CDR3 DNA follows: TGTGCCAGCAGTGTGGACAACTCTGGGGCCAACGTCCTGACTTTC. Amino acid sequence: CASSVDNSGANVLTF.